A single sample gave rise to the 7 T cell receptor beta chains below, sequenced in a study of T cell repertoires in cytomegalovirus infection. Via MiXCR, TCRdb re-called the reads, giving one row per CDR3 protein. The sample shows around 530,000 distinct CDR3 sequences, about 15% of them seen only once. The sample comprised CD8+ T cells from PBMCs. Receptors were obtained from a human donor in good health (CMV status not recorded). Some clones in this sample may be carry-over from other donors' samples.

The sample holds a few counts of this clonotype. Here the CDR3 reads CASKLAGERYEQYF. In DNA, the CDR3 is TGTGCCAGCAAGCTAGCGGGAGAACGCTACGAGCAGTACTTC. The gene calls are TRBV6-1 and TRBJ2-7, with 10 nucleotides matching TRBD2. With 7 bases clipped from V and 3 bases from J, the junction kept 6 bases outside the gene matches. Germline-derived CDR1 and CDR2 are MNHNS and SASEGT. The CDR3 contains 14 residues.

This clonotype was seen at least ten times. The chain employs TRBV7-6 and TRBJ2-1; TRBD2 matches at 9 bases. J was trimmed by 7 bases and V by 2 bases; bases with no gene match: 6. Germline V gene lookup returns CDR1 SGHVS and CDR2 FNYEAQ. The CDR3 loop spans 15 amino acids. CDR3 nucleotides: TGTGCCAGCAGCTTAATCGCGGGGGGGCAAAATGAGCAGTTCTTC. Its protein product is CASSLIAGGQNEQFF.

This clonotype was detected ten times or more. The chain joins TRBV11-2 to TRBJ1-2; unclear D gene. This CDR3 has 12 amino acids. Germline V gene data show CDR1 as SGHAT and CDR2 as FQNNGV. Trimming pared 5 bases from V and 5 bases from J, leaving 9 bases between. This chain's CDR3 is CASSPGWYGYTF. The DNA of the CDR3 is TGTGCCAGCAGCCCGGGGTGGTATGGCTACACCTTC.

The J gene is TRBJ1-5, the V gene TRBV6-1; the D is unclear. Between the trimmed V and J ends, which lost 7 bases and 5 bases, there was a span of 9 bases. CDR3 length: 12 residues. Germline V gene lookup returns CDR1 MNHNS and CDR2 SASEGT. The CDR3 here is CASIGGYQPQHF. The CDR3 nucleotides read TGTGCCAGCATAGGCGGGTATCAGCCCCAGCATTTT.

This clonotype was counted between two and nine times. The V call is TRBV30, the J call TRBJ2-7; tentatively, D is TRBD2 (5 bases). The CDR3 has 14 residues. The germline V and J ends were trimmed by 0 bases and 4 bases, with 13 bases remaining between them. Germline assignment: CDR1 GTSNPN and CDR2 SVGIG (reference sequence). In nucleotides, the CDR3 is TGTGCCTGGAGTGTAGACGGGGTATCGTACGAGCAGTACTTC. Its protein product is CAWSVDGVSYEQYF.

This clonotype was found a few times. The chain uses TRBV20-1 and TRBJ1-6; the D gene is possibly TRBD1 (6 bases). This CDR3 contains 17 residues. CDR1 is DFQATT, CDR2 SNEGSKA, per germline (reference sequence). Trimming cost V 0 bases and J 2 bases, with 14 bases left between them. This chain's CDR3 is CSARDLIGGTYNSPLHF. The CDR3 DNA sequence: TGCAGTGCTAGAGATTTGATTGGGGGCACCTATAATTCACCCCTCCACTTT.

This chain connects TRBV7-8 to TRBJ1-2, with 9 bases matching TRBD1. This CDR3 comprises 14 residues. Germline CDR1 SGHVS, CDR2 FQNEAQ. V was clipped by 5 bases and J by 8 bases; unmatched bases: 9. This chain's CDR3 is CASSPQGAGRGYTF. In DNA form, the CDR3 reads TGTGCCAGCAGCCCACAGGGGGCAGGGCGAGGCTACACCTTC.